One TCR beta chain is described in this entry. The antigen is undetermined. The data were taken from a study of T cell responses to AZD1222 COVID-19 vaccine. Assay used: immunoSEQ multiplex PCR; TCRdb lists only in-frame clones, some missing. The sample holds some 150,000 clones, 90% seen once. Study results and caveats: The donor cohort was predominantly white British with a female majority, and clonal diversity may have been underestimated. Only six or seven AZD1222 recipients were seropositive at baseline. Spike was spanned by vaccine-associated CD4 TCRs, which were dominant at 160-218 and 743-854. Repertoires were collected only later (after the peak T cell response had occurred).

V was shortened by 0 bases and J by 3 bases, with 9 bases between the two germline ends. CDR1 is LNHNV and CDR2 is YYDKDF in the germline V gene (reference sequence). The CDR3 runs 14 residues. The chain uses TRBV15 and TRBJ2-7; perhaps TRBD1 as D (6 bases). This clonotype originated in an adult in good health. The sample consisted of peripheral blood, taken on day 0 of AZD1222 vaccination. CDR3 DNA: TGTGCCACCAGCAGAGATACAGGGAACTACGAGCAGTACTTC. Residues: CATSRDTGNYEQYF.